This TCR beta chain was sequenced in a study of blood T cell repertoires in COVID-19. The germline gives CDR1 MNHEY, CDR2 SVGAGI. The CDR3 has 14 amino acids. V lost 5 bases, J lost 6 bases, and 6 bases stayed unmatched. Methods used by the authors: How many nucleated cells were present was estimated from reference gene primer amplification. Profiled with immunoSEQ multiplex PCR; TCRdb holds only in-frame clones, not every one. That table supplies the V and J calls and clone size; D and trimming were determined from the DNA. The sample yields roughly 700,000 clones, 85% to 90% seen once. The chain employs TRBV6-5 and TRBJ1-3; TRBD1 aligns across 8 bases. Sample: peripheral blood. The sequence derives from a woman aged 18-29 years with acute or convalescent COVID-19. The CDR3 coding sequence is TGTGCCAGCAGTCCTTCCAGGGGGCTAAACACCATATATTTT. Amino acid sequence: CASSPSRGLNTIYF.